This T cell receptor (beta chain) was captured by sequencing in a study of T-cell reconstitution after alpha-beta-depleted transplantation in children. V shed 5 bases and J shed 6 bases, with 14 bases lying between them. The length of the CDR3 is 13 residues. Germline V lookup: CDR1 LNHNV, CDR2 YYDKDF (reference sequence). Unique molecular identifiers featured in how the TCRbeta library was prepared. TCRdb itself ran the PCR reads through MiXCR, one entry per CDR3 protein. The sample consists of 330,000 or so distinct CDR3 sequences, about 7.3% of them appearing once. This clonotype was picked up a small number of times. Antigen specificity is unknown. The study, taken as a whole, reports: There were some patients whose high TCRbeta diversity at day 60 came from surviving recipient T cells and thymic progenitors. Newly produced T cells mostly provided counts and TCRbeta diversity after one year, as hyperexpanded clones declined. Reported findings indicate that, about two months after transplant, alpha-beta T cells came from several hundred expanded clones, which were derived from non-depleted graft cells.

Source: peripheral blood, taken 360 days after TCRalphabeta/CD19-depleted stem cell transplant. This chain links TRBV15 with TRBJ2-7, with D maybe TRBD2 (6 bases). The sequence came from a female patient aged 2-10 years who had a stem cell transplant for Fanconi anemia, so the T cells may come from the graft donor. CDR3 residues: CATSGGTSTEQYV. CDR3 DNA: TGTGCCACCAGCGGGGGGACTTCCACCGAGCAGTACGTC.